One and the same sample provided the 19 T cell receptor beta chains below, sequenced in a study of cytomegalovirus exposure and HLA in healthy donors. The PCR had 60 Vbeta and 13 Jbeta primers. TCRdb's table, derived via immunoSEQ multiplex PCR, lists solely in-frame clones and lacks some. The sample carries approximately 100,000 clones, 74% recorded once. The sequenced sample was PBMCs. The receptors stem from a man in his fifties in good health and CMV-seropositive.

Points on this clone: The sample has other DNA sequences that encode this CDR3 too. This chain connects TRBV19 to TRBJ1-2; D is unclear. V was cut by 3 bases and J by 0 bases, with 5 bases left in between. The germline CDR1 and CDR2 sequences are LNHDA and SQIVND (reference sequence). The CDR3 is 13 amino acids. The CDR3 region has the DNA TGTGCCAGTAGTATCCAGGCTAACTATGGCTACACCTTC. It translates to CASSIQANYGYTF.

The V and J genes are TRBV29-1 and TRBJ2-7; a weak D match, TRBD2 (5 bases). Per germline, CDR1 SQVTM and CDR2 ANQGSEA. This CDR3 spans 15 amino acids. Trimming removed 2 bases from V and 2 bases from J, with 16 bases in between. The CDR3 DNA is TGCAGCGTTGAAAAATATCGGGGTGGAGCCTACGAGCAGTACTTC. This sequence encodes CSVEKYRGGAYEQYF.

The CDR3 DNA sequence: TGTGCCAGCAGAGGGACTAGCAATTATGGCGGGGAGCTGTTTTTT. Amino acids: CASRGTSNYGGELFF. This chain uses TRBV2 with TRBJ2-2; TRBD2 agrees at 9 bases. CDR3 size: 15 residues. Germline CDR1 and CDR2: SNHLY and FYNNEI. With 6 bases clipped from V and 7 bases from J, the junction kept 9 bases outside the gene matches.

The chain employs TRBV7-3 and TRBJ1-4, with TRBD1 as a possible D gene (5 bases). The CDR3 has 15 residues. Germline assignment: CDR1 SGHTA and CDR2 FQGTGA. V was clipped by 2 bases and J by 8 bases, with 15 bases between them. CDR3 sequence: CASSLLAGNNEKLFF. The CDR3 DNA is TGTGCCAGCAGCTTACTGGCAGGGAATAACGAAAAACTGTTTTTT.

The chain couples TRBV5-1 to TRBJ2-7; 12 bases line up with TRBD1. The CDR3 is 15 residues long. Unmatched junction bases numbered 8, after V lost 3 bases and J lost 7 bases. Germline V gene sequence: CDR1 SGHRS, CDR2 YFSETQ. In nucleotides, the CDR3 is TGCGCCAGCAGCTCCGGGACAGGGGGCGAATTAGAGCAGTACTTC. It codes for CASSSGTGGELEQYF.

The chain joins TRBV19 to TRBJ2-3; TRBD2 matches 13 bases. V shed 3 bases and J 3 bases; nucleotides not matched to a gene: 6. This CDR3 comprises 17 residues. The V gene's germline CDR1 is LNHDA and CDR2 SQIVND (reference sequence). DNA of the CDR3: TGTGCCAGTAGTATGCGGACTAGCGGGAGAGTGACAGATACGCAGTATTTT. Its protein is CASSMRTSGRVTDTQYF.

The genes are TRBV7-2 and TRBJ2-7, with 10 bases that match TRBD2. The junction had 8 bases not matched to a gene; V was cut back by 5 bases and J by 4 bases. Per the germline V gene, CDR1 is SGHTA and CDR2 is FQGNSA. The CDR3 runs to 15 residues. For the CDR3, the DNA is TGTGCCAGCAGCATTCTAGCGGGGGTGGCATACGAGCAGTACTTC. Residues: CASSILAGVAYEQYF.

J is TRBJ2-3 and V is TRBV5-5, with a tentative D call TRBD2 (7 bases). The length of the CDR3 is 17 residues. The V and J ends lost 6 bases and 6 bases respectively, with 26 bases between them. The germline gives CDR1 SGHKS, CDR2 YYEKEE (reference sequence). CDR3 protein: CASTNRGGGSSADTQYF. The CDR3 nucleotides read TGTGCCAGCACCAACCGCGGGGGCGGAAGCAGTGCCGATACGCAGTATTTT. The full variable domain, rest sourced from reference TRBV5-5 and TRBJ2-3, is DAGVTQSPTHLIKTRGQQVTLRCSPISGHKSVSWYQQVLGQGPQFIFQYYEKEERGRGNFPDRFSARQFPNYSSELNVNALLLGDSALYLCASTNRGGGSSADTQYFGPGTRLTVL.

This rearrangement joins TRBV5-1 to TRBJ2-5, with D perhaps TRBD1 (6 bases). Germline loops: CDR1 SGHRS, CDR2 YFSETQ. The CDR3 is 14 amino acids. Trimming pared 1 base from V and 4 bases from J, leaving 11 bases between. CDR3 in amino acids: CASSLMGARETQYF. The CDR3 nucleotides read TGCGCCAGCAGCTTGATGGGGGCGCGAGAGACCCAGTACTTC.

CDR3 in amino acids: CASGSTGIETQYF. DNA of the CDR3: TGTGCCAGCGGGTCGACAGGGATAGAGACCCAGTACTTC. The chain links TRBV2 to TRBJ2-5, with TRBD1 matching over 7 bases. CDR1 is SNHLY and CDR2 is FYNNEI in the germline V gene. The CDR3 is 13 residues long. The V and J ends lost 8 bases and 4 bases, in that order; junction bases with no gene match: 7.

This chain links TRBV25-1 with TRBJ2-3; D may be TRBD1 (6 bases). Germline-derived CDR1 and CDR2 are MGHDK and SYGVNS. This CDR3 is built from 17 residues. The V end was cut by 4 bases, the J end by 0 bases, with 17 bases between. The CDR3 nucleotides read TGTGCCAGCAGTGGGGGGTGGGGAACAGGGAGCACAGATACGCAGTATTTT. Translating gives CASSGGWGTGSTDTQYF.

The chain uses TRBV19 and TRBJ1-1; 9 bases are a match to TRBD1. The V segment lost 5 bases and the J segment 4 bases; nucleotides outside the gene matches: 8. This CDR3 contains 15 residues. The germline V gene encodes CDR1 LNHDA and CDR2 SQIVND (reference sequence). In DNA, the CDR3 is TGTGCCAGTAGTTTTACAGGGGGCTCTGCCACTGAAGCTTTCTTT. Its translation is CASSFTGGSATEAFF. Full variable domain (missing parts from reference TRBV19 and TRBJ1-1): DGGITQSPKYLFRKEGQNVTLSCEQNLNHDAMYWYRQDPGQGLRLIYYSQIVNDFQKGDIAEGYSVSREKKESFPLTVTSAQKNPTAFYLCASSFTGGSATEAFFGQGTRLTVV.

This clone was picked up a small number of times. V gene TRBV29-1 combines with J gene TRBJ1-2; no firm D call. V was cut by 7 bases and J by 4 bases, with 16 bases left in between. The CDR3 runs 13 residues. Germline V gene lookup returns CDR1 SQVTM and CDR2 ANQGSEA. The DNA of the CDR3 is TGCAGCGCCCAAGACATCTCGTTCTATGGCTACACCTTC. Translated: CSAQDISFYGYTF.

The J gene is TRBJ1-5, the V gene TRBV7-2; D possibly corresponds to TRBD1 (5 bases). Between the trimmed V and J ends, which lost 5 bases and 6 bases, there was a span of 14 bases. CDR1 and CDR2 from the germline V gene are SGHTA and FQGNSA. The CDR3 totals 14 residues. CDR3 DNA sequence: TGTGCCAGCAGCCCAGACAGATTAGGTCAGCCCCAGCATTTT. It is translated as CASSPDRLGQPQHF.

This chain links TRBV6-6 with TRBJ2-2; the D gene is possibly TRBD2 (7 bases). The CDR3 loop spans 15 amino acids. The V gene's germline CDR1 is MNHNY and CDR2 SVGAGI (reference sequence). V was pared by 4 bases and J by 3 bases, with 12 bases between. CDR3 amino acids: CASSSGGPDTGELFF. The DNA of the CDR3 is TGTGCCAGCAGTTCCGGGGGGCCGGACACCGGGGAGCTGTTTTTT.

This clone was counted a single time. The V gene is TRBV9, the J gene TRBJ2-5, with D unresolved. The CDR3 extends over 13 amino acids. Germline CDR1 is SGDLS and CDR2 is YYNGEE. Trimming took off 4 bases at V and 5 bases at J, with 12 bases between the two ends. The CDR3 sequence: CASSPETTETQYF. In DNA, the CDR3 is TGTGCCAGCAGCCCCGAGACAACGGAGACCCAGTACTTC. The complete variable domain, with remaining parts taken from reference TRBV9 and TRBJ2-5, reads DSGVTQTPKHLITATGQRVTLRCSPRSGDLSVYWYQQSLDQGLQFLIQYYNGEERAKGNILERFSAQQFPDLHSELNLSSLELGDSALYFCASSPETTETQYFGPGTRLLVL.

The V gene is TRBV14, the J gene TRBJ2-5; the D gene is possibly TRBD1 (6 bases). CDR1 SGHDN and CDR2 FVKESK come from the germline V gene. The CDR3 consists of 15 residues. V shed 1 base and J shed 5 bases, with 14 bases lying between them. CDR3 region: CASSQVLLGAETQYF. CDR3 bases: TGTGCCAGCAGCCAAGTATTATTGGGGGCGGAGACCCAGTACTTC.

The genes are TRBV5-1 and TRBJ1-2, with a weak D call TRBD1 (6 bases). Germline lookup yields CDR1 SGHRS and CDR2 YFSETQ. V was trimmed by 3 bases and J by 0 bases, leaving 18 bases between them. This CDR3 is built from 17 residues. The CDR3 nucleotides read TGCGCCAGCAGCTCTTCCTGGACAGAACACGCTAACTATGGCTACACCTTC. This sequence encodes CASSSSWTEHANYGYTF.

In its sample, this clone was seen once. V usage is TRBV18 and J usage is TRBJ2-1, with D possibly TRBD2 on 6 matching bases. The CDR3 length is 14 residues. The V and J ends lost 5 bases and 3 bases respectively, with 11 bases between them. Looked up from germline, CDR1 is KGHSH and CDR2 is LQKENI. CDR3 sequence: CASSSGSDYNEQFF. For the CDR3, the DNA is TGTGCCAGCTCATCCGGGAGCGACTACAATGAGCAGTTCTTC. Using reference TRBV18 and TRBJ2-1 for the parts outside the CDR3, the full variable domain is NAGVMQNPRHLVRRRGQEARLRCSPMKGHSHVYWYRQLPEEGLKFMVYLQKENIIDESGMPKERFSAEFPKEGPSILRIQQVVRGDSAAYFCASSSGSDYNEQFFGPGTRLTVL.